What follows are 23 T cell receptor delta chains derived from one specimen sequenced in a study of γδ T cells in repeated Plasmodium falciparum infection. Vgamma9/Vdelta2+ and Vdelta2-negative gammadelta T cells were flow-sorted from PBMC for bulk sequencing. TCRdb applied CATT to the multiplex PCR reads for clone calling. Of some 100,000 delta-chain clones listed, more than 1.4% are singletons. The sample comprised gamma-delta T cells from blood. All receptors come from a pool of human donors (malaria-infected and uninfected, not separated).

Remarks on this clone: This likely stems from a read error, as it lies one base from a far larger clone. At the DNA level, this CDR3 is encoded by other sequences in the same sample as well. This chain joins TRDV3 and TRDJ1; 8 bases match TRDD3. CDR1 and CDR2 (germline): TVYSNPD, GDNSRS (reference sequence). The CDR3 covers 20 residues. Unmatched junction bases numbered 30, after V lost 1 base and J lost 8 bases. Here the CDR3 reads CAFTKPLRRYGTGIQGKLIF. The CDR3 DNA reads as TGTGCCTTTACTAAACCGCTACGGCGTTACGGCACGGGGATACAGGGCAAACTCATCTTT.

This clone was observed a handful of times. This DNA translates differently at residue 12 from the TCRdb protein, which is that of a much larger clone; a read error is likely, and the protein shown is the DNA's own translation. The chain combines TRDV1 with TRDJ1; 10 bases align to TRDD3. In the absence of a J gene in TCRdb, the DNA was matched to germline to assign it here. Germline V gene sequence: CDR1 TSWWSYY, CDR2 QGS. The CDR3 consists of 26 residues. J was trimmed by 4 bases and V by 2 bases; bases with no gene match: 37. The CDR3 DNA reads as TGTGCTCTTGGGGAAAACGTTCGTTCCTTCCCCTCTACCTATCTTCACTGGGGGATCGGTTTCGATAAACTCATCTTT. Translating it yields CALGENVRSFPSTYLHWGIGFDKLIF.

This clone showed up many times. Since a far larger clone is one base different, this is likely a read error. Within the sample, other DNA sequences also encode this same CDR3. V is TRDV2 and J is TRDJ1; 10 bases line up with TRDD3. V dropped 7 bases and J dropped 0; count of bases not matched to a gene: 16. CDR3 length: 18 residues. The germline gives CDR1 GEAIGNYY, CDR2 EKD. The DNA for the CDR3 is TGTGCCTGCGACCCCCTTACTGGGGGATCCCCCGACACCGATAAACTCATCTTT. Its protein product is CACDPLTGGSPDTDKLIF.

This clone was detected a few times. This sequence is one base from a far larger clone and is likely a read error. Within the sample, other DNA sequences also encode this same CDR3. V usage is TRDV1 and J usage is TRDJ1, with 7 positions matching TRDD3. Germline V lookup: CDR1 TSWWSYY, CDR2 QGS. There are 19 residues in the CDR3. CDR3 bases: TGTGCTCTTGCGTTCCAACGAGAAGGGGGATCCTGGCCCACCGATAAGCTCATCTTT. Encoded protein: CALAFQREGGSWPTDKLIF.

This clone has ten or more counts. This sequence joins TRDV2 and TRDJ1, with D perhaps matching TRDD3 (6 bases). Trimming shortened V by 2 bases and J by 0 bases, and 15 bases separated the two germline ends. The length of the CDR3 is 16 residues. Germline V gene lookup returns CDR1 GEAIGNYY and CDR2 EKD. CDR3 protein: CACDKMRDIYTDKLIF. CDR3 coding DNA: TGTGCCTGTGACAAAATGAGGGATATCTACACCGATAAACTCATCTTT.

This clone was observed many times. Here the CDR3 reads CALGKGRGDPWDTRQMFF. Written as DNA, the CDR3 is TGTGCTCTTGGGAAGGGACGGGGGGATCCCTGGGACACCCGACAGATGTTTTTC. This sequence joins TRDV1 and TRDJ3, with 7 nucleotides matching TRDD3. V lost 5 bases and J lost 2; bases outside the gene matches: 9. CDR1 is TSWWSYY, CDR2 QGS, per germline. This CDR3 contains 18 residues.

A word on this clone: A read error likely explains this, since a far larger clone differs by one base. Distinct nucleotide sequences in the sample also encode this CDR3. The chain carries TRDV2 and TRDJ1, with a weak D call TRDD3 (6 bases). Assignment of the J gene here rests on matching the DNA to germline, because TCRdb gives none. Germline lookup yields CDR1 GEAIGNYY and CDR2 EKD. The ends were cut back, 1 base at V and 10 bases at J, with 27 bases in the middle. The CDR3 has 17 amino acids. The CDR3 sequence is CACDTLRASGGFDGLIF. The CDR3 DNA reads as TGTGCCTGTGACACTCTCCGCGCTAGTGGGGGGTTCGACGGACTCATCTTT.

This clone has only a few counts. This is likely an artifact of a read error, given a far larger clone one base away. The same CDR3 is also encoded by other DNA sequences in this sample. No J gene was assigned, while the V gene was called as TRDV2; TRDD3, the D gene given by the table, was not confirmed from the DNA. From germline, CDR1 is GEAIGNYY and CDR2 EKD. CDR3 length: 17 residues. The CDR3 region is CACDTVSSPGYTDKLIF. The CDR3 nucleotides read TGTGCCTGTGACACCGTGTCCTCTCCGGGGTACACCGATAAACTCATTTTT.

This clone was counted only a few times. This is likely an artifact of a read error, given a far larger clone one base away. The sample contains more than one DNA sequence encoding this CDR3. This chain uses TRDV2 with TRDJ3, with 8 bases identical to TRDD3. No J gene was available from TCRdb, and it was assigned here by a germline match of the DNA. Germline CDR1 reads GEAIGNYY; CDR2 reads EKD. CDR3 length equals 24 residues. J lost 4 bases, V lost 3 bases, and 28 bases had no gene match. CDR3 loop: CACDSVASREVTGGRKWDTRQMFF. Written as DNA, the CDR3 is TGTGCCTGTGACTCCGTGGCGTCCCGTGAAGTTACTGGGGGCCGAAAGTGGGACACCCGACAGATGTTTTTC.

At least ten counts were recorded for this clone. Other DNA sequences in the same sample also yield this CDR3. The rearrangement uses TRDV1 and TRDJ1; TRDD2 matches at 8 bases. This CDR3 spans 23 amino acids. After removal of 0 bases from V and 0 bases from J, the junction contained 24 bases not matched to a gene. Germline V gene data show CDR1 as TSWWSYY and CDR2 as QGS. CDR3 protein: CALGELPAFLDSGSPLYTDKLIF. The CDR3 region has the DNA TGTGCTCTTGGGGAACTCCCAGCCTTCCTAGACTCTGGCAGCCCCCTGTACACCGATAAACTCATCTTT.

The table lists this clone with a few counts. The protein that TCRdb holds for this DNA derives from a much larger clone and differs from the translated DNA at residue 9, which likely indicates a read error; the protein shown here is translated from the DNA. The V and J genes are TRDV2 and TRDJ1, with unresolved D. Since TCRdb gives no J gene, matching the DNA to germline was used here to assign it. Germline-derived CDR1 and CDR2 are GEAIGNYY and EKD. The V end lost 0 bases, the J end lost 1 base, and 11 bases lay between the germline ends. There are 15 residues in the CDR3. CDR3 bases: TGTGCCTGTGACACCGGAGGGTTCTGCACCGATAAACTCATCTTT. Translating gives CACDTGGFCTDKLIF.

As regards this clone: TCRdb has a much larger clone's protein, which differs at residue 6 from the translation of this DNA, likely because of a read error; what is shown is the protein translated from the DNA. The chain joins TRDV2 to TRDJ1, with TRDD3 identical over 11 bases. TCRdb records no J gene; here it was assigned by comparing the DNA to germline. The CDR3 has 19 amino acids. Germline V gene lookup returns CDR1 GEAIGNYY and CDR2 EKD. The chain's CDR3 is CACITSWGIPSPYTGKLIF. CDR3 bases: TGTGCCTGCATTACGTCCTGGGGGATACCCTCCCCGTACACCGGTAAACTCATCTTT.

Points on this clone: The mismatch at residue 7 between this DNA's translation and the TCRdb protein of a much larger clone likely reflects a read error; the protein shown is translated from the DNA. This chain uses TRDV1 with TRDJ1; 10 bases map to TRDD3. The J gene, not given by TCRdb, was assigned here from a germline match of the nucleotide sequence. Germline CDR1 TSWWSYY, CDR2 QGS. This CDR3 has 20 amino acids. V lost 1 base to trimming and J lost 2 bases; unmatched junction nucleotides: 16. The CDR3 spells CALGEPSLLTGGLWTDKLIF. The CDR3 nucleotides read TGTGCTCTTGGGGAACCCTCCTTGTTAACTGGGGGATTATGGACCGATAAACTCATCTTT.

No V segment was called; the J segment is TRDJ1; the table assigns TRDD2, which was not confirmed against the DNA. The CDR3 is 18 residues long. The CDR3 bases are TGTGCTCTTGGGGTCCCCCCACGCCTTCCTCCGTACTGGGCCAAACTCATCTTT. Its translation is CALGVPPRLPPYWAKLIF.

This clone was counted at least ten times. The TCRdb record carries a much larger clone's protein, which differs from this DNA's translation at residue 8; a read error is the likely cause, and the protein listed here is the DNA translation. The chain joins TRDV2 to TRDJ1, with D hard to call. The J gene, absent from TCRdb, was called here by matching the DNA to germline. V lost 0 bases and J 2 bases, leaving 18 bases between the germline ends. From germline, CDR1 is GEAIGNYY and CDR2 EKD. CDR3 length: 17 amino acids. DNA of the CDR3: TGTGCCTGTGACACCGTTGGTGTGGGACAACTTACCGATAAACTCATCTTT. Its translation: CACDTVGVGQLTDKLIF.

This clone was counted ten times or more. The rearrangement joins TRDV1 to TRDJ1; 10 nucleotides agree with TRDD3. Because TCRdb records no J gene, it was assigned here through a match of the DNA to germline. Germline V gene lookup returns CDR1 TSWWSYY and CDR2 QGS. The ends lost 2 bases at V and 0 bases at J; junction bases unmatched: 9. This CDR3 has 18 amino acids. The DNA of the CDR3 is TGTGCTCTTGGGGAAAGTCGGACTGGGGGATTTTACACCGATAAACTCATCTTT. Amino acids: CALGESRTGGFYTDKLIF.

This clone was observed at least ten times. One base separates it from a far larger clone, so it is likely a read error. At the DNA level, this CDR3 is encoded by other sequences in the same sample as well. V and J are TRDV1 and TRDJ1; no clear D gene. The CDR3 length is 13 residues. Germline CDR1 and CDR2: TSWWSYY and QGS. In DNA form, the CDR3 reads TGTGCCCTTGGGACAACACACACCGATAAACTCATCTTT. It codes for CALGTTHTDKLIF.

This clone was found many times. The TCRdb record carries a much larger clone's protein, which differs from this DNA's translation at residue 17; a read error is the likely cause, and the protein listed here is the DNA translation. The J gene is TRDJ1, the V gene TRDV2, with 12 bases that match TRDD3. CDR3 length: 19 amino acids. Germline lookup yields CDR1 GEAIGNYY and CDR2 EKD. The CDR3 DNA sequence: TGTGCCTGTGACACGAGACTGGGGGATACACTTCGAGACACCGATAAACCCATCTTT. It specifies CACDTRLGDTLRDTDKPIF.

At least ten counts were recorded for this clone. The amino acid sequence in TCRdb belongs to a much larger clone and departs from this DNA's translation at residue 5, likely a sequencing read error; the sequence shown is translated from the DNA. The CDR3 sequence is CACDVIRTGVPYTDKLIF. CDR3 nucleotides: TGTGCCTGTGACGTAATACGTACTGGGGTCCCGTACACCGATAAACTCATCTTT. The chain is built from TRDV2 and TRDJ1; 7 positions agree with TRDD3. V shed 3 bases, J shed 0 bases, and the junction held 15 bases outside the gene matches. CDR1 GEAIGNYY and CDR2 EKD come from the germline V gene. CDR3 length: 18 amino acids.

This clone appeared many times. V and J are TRDV1 and TRDJ1, with 7 bases fitting TRDD3. Losses at the gene ends were 5 bases for V and 0 bases for J; bases not matched to a gene: 6. CDR3 length: 15 residues. In germline, CDR1 is TSWWSYY, CDR2 QGS. CDR3 protein: CALGSFGGHTDKLIF. The CDR3 DNA sequence: TGTGCTCTTGGGAGCTTTGGGGGACACACCGATAAACTCATCTTT.

About this clone: This may stem from a read error, because a much larger clone lies one nucleotide away. The chain couples TRDV1 to TRDJ1; possible D gene TRDD3, 6 bases. The J gene, left out of TCRdb, was set here by checking the DNA against germline. Germline lookup yields CDR1 TSWWSYY and CDR2 QGS. This CDR3 has 16 residues. CDR3 region: CALGDLQPNWDDKLIF. CDR3 coding DNA: TGTGCTCTCGGGGACTTGCAACCGAACTGGGACGATAAACTCATCTTT.

As regards this clone: A far larger clone lies a single base away; this is likely a read error. Other nucleotide sequences in the sample specify the same CDR3. The V call is TRDV1, the J call TRDJ1, with 12 bases matching TRDD3. The J gene, not given by TCRdb, was assigned here from a germline match of the nucleotide sequence. V was clipped by 3 bases and J by 0 bases; unmatched bases: 23. CDR3 length: 23 amino acids. The V gene's germline CDR1 is TSWWSYY and CDR2 QGS. In DNA form, the CDR3 reads TGTGCTCTTGGGGATCCCACGACTTCCTACTGGGGGATACAGTCTCCGTACACCGATAAACTCATCTTT. This translates into CALGDPTTSYWGIQSPYTDKLIF.

This clone turned up a few times. The protein in TCRdb stems from a much larger clone and differs at residue 14 from this DNA's translation, likely a read error; here the protein is translated from the DNA. The chain employs TRDV3 and TRDJ1, with 8 positions matching TRDD3. The germline CDR1 and CDR2 sequences are TVYSNPD and GDNSRS (reference sequence). CDR3 size: 16 residues. CDR3 in amino acids: CAFSYWGALYTDKPIF. The CDR3 DNA sequence: TGTGCCTTTAGTTACTGGGGGGCCCTGTACACCGATAAACCCATCTTT.